This T cell receptor beta chain emerged from a study of T cell repertoires in cytomegalovirus infection. Worth noting for this clonotype: The antigen remains unidentified.

TCRdb re-called the reads through MiXCR, storing one row per CDR3 protein. The repertoire holds 44,000 or so distinct CDR3 sequences, with 20% to 25% as singletons. The sequence came from a human donor in good health (CMV status not recorded). Some clones in this sample may be carry-over from other donors' samples. The starting material was CD8+ T cells from cultured PBMCs, obtained from culture after CMV antigen stimulation.

The DNA for the CDR3 is TGTGCCAGCAGTTTTGGTCCGAACTATGGCTACACCTTC. Protein: CASSFGPNYGYTF. This chain joins TRBV28 and TRBJ1-2; D gene uncertain. Trimming pared 3 bases from V and 2 bases from J, leaving 7 bases between. This CDR3 is built from 13 residues. The germline gives CDR1 MDHEN, CDR2 SYDVKM.